These 18 T cell receptor beta chains share one sample of origin, sequenced in a study of T cell responses to AZD1222 COVID-19 vaccine. TCRdb's table, derived via immunoSEQ multiplex PCR, lists solely in-frame clones and lacks some. The sample carries 110,000 to 150,000 clones, approximately 90% recorded once. Specimen: peripheral blood, collected 28 days after the second AZD1222 dose. These receptors were collected from an adult who received the AZD1222 COVID-19 vaccine.

This clone was picked up one time. The chain carries TRBV18 and TRBJ1-1; no reliable D call. CDR1 and CDR2 from the germline V gene are KGHSH and LQKENI. V was clipped by 10 bases and J by 1 base, with 13 bases between them. The CDR3 has 13 amino acids. This CDR3 reads CATGPSGNTEAFF. DNA for the CDR3: TGTGCCACAGGACCGAGTGGGAACACTGAAGCTTTCTTT.

This clone has more than one count but fewer than ten. The gene calls are TRBV7-2 and TRBJ2-7, with D perhaps TRBD2 (6 bases). Germline assignment: CDR1 SGHTA and CDR2 FQGNSA. The CDR3 extends over 14 amino acids. The germline V and J ends were trimmed by 6 bases and 5 bases, with 17 bases remaining between them. The CDR3 loop reads CASSTDGSRNEQYF. CDR3 nucleotides: TGTGCCAGCAGTACGGACGGGAGCCGCAACGAGCAGTACTTC.

V is TRBV18 and J is TRBJ1-4; TRBD1 matches 7 bases. This CDR3 is built from 14 residues. The germline gives CDR1 KGHSH, CDR2 LQKENI. The V segment lost 8 bases and the J segment 8 bases; nucleotides outside the gene matches: 11. The CDR3 spells CASLKTGRGEKLFF. In DNA form, the CDR3 reads TGTGCCAGCCTAAAGACAGGGAGAGGCGAAAAACTGTTTTTT.

The chain joins TRBV11-2 to TRBJ1-1, with a tentative D call TRBD1 (6 bases). Trimming removed 1 base from V and 7 bases from J, with 19 bases in between. Germline CDR1 and CDR2: SGHAT and FQNNGV. The CDR3 consists of 16 residues. The CDR3 loop reads CASSLARGYWSGEAFF. DNA of the CDR3: TGTGCCAGCAGCTTAGCTAGGGGGTATTGGAGTGGTGAAGCTTTCTTT. The complete variable domain, with remaining parts taken from reference TRBV11-2 and TRBJ1-1, reads EAGVAQSPRYKIIEKRQSVAFWCNPISGHATLYWYQQILGQGPKLLIQFQNNGVVDDSQLPKDRFSAERLKGVDSTLKIQPAKLEDSAVYLCASSLARGYWSGEAFFGQGTRLTVV.

The chain carries TRBV19 and TRBJ1-5; weak D call: TRBD1 (5 bases). The V gene lost 1 base and the J gene lost 7 bases, with 14 bases spanning the gap. The CDR3 has 15 residues. The germline V gene has CDR1 LNHDA and CDR2 SQIVND (reference sequence). The CDR3 is CASSIVAVWGQPQHF. CDR3 in DNA: TGTGCCAGTAGTATAGTTGCAGTTTGGGGCCAGCCCCAGCATTTT. Variable domain in full (rest from reference TRBV19 and TRBJ1-5): DGGITQSPKYLFRKEGQNVTLSCEQNLNHDAMYWYRQDPGQGLRLIYYSQIVNDFQKGDIAEGYSVSREKKESFPLTVTSAQKNPTAFYLCASSIVAVWGQPQHFGDGTRLSIL.

The chain links TRBV5-1 to TRBJ2-1; 15 bases line up with TRBD2. The CDR3 consists of 16 residues. CDR1 is SGHRS and CDR2 is YFSETQ in the germline V gene. V lost 4 bases to trimming and J lost 9 bases; unmatched junction nucleotides: 8. In DNA, the CDR3 is TGCGCCAGCAGCCCCGGACTAGCGGGAGGGCCCGCTGAGCAGTTCTTC. Protein product: CASSPGLAGGPAEQFF.

The V and J genes are TRBV3-1 (or the pseudogene TRBV3-2) and TRBJ2-7; a possible D gene is TRBD1 (6 bases). This CDR3 is 16 amino acids long. Germline V gene lookup returns CDR1 LGHDT and CDR2 YNNKEL (reference sequence). Trimming took off 2 bases at V and 4 bases at J, with 18 bases between the two ends. This CDR3 is CASSQQSGQGLYEQYF. The CDR3 DNA reads as TGTGCCAGCAGCCAACAATCGGGGCAGGGGCTGTACGAGCAGTACTTC.

This chain uses TRBV28 with TRBJ2-2, with 13 positions matching TRBD2. The CDR3 sequence is 17 residues long. CDR1 MDHEN and CDR2 SYDVKM come from the germline V gene. Trimming cost V 5 bases and J 7 bases; bases outside gene matches: 10. The CDR3 region is CASSPIPGTSGVGELFF. In nucleotides, the CDR3 is TGTGCCAGCAGTCCAATTCCCGGGACTAGCGGGGTCGGGGAGCTGTTTTTT.

The chain uses TRBV4-2 and TRBJ1-4, with TRBD1 matching 8 bases. This CDR3 has 19 residues. The trim removed 2 bases at V and 1 base at J, leaving 12 bases unmatched. Looked up from germline, CDR1 is LGHNA and CDR2 is YNFKEQ. DNA for the CDR3: TGTGCCAGCAGCCAACAAAACACAGGGGGTGGCCGAACTAATGAAAAACTGTTTTTT. The encoded protein is CASSQQNTGGGRTNEKLFF.

The chain recombines TRBV25-1 with TRBJ1-6, with TRBD1 identical over 8 bases. The CDR3 loop spans 15 amino acids. J was trimmed by 5 bases and V by 5 bases; bases with no gene match: 5. Germline V gene data show CDR1 as MGHDK and CDR2 as SYGVNS. CDR3 bases: TGTGCCAGCAGTAAAATGACAGGGGATAATTCACCCCTCCACTTT. The encoded protein is CASSKMTGDNSPLHF. Full variable domain (rest looked up from reference TRBV25-1 and TRBJ1-6): EADIYQTPRYLVIGTGKKITLECSQTMGHDKMYWYQQDPGMELHLIHYSYGVNSTEKGDLSSESTVSRIRTEHFPLTLESARPSHTSQYLCASSKMTGDNSPLHFGNGTRLTVT.

This clone was counted a single time. The chain couples TRBV3-1 (or the pseudogene TRBV3-2) to TRBJ1-1, with 7 bases aligning to TRBD1. Germline V lookup: CDR1 LGHDT, CDR2 YNNKEL (reference sequence). J was trimmed by 5 bases and V by 5 bases; bases with no gene match: 2. The CDR3 covers 12 residues. CDR3 protein: CASSRTGTEAFF. The CDR3 DNA reads as TGTGCCAGCAGCAGGACAGGAACTGAAGCTTTCTTT.

This clone came up a few times. The V gene is TRBV19, the J gene TRBJ1-2; D gene unclear. This CDR3 has 11 amino acids. Per the germline V gene, CDR1 is LNHDA and CDR2 is SQIVND (reference sequence). V lost 7 bases and J 8 bases, leaving 11 bases between the germline ends. The CDR3 DNA reads TGTGCCAGTACTAACATGGGAGGCTACACCTTC. This codes for CASTNMGGYTF.

The chain couples TRBV3-1 (or the pseudogene TRBV3-2) to TRBJ1-1; D may be TRBD1 (5 bases). Germline CDR1 LGHDT, CDR2 YNNKEL (reference sequence). V was clipped by 0 bases and J by 5 bases, with 16 bases between them. This CDR3 is built from 16 residues. This CDR3 reads CASSQEGLGLGTEAFF. In nucleotides, the CDR3 is TGTGCCAGCAGCCAAGAGGGGCTAGGTCTAGGGACTGAAGCTTTCTTT.

The chain is built from TRBV10-1 and TRBJ2-7, with TRBD1 matching over 10 bases. The CDR3 consists of 14 residues. CDR1 and CDR2 (germline): WNHNN, SYGVQD (reference sequence). Trimming took 6 bases from V and 5 from J; bases not matched to a gene: 7. DNA of the CDR3: TGCGCCAGCAGCCCGGGACAGGGGAAAGACGAGCAGTACTTC. Protein sequence: CASSPGQGKDEQYF.

The V and J genes are TRBV5-1 and TRBJ1-1; 10 bases are shared with TRBD1. CDR3 size: 16 residues. Trimming cost V 3 bases and J 4 bases; bases outside gene matches: 9. Per germline, CDR1 SGHRS and CDR2 YFSETQ. In nucleotides, the CDR3 is TGCGCCAGCAGCTGGGGTGACAGGGGGCAGATCACTGAAGCTTTCTTT. Translation: CASSWGDRGQITEAFF. Based on the CDR3 plus reference TRBV5-1 and TRBJ1-1, the full variable domain is KAGVTQTPRYLIKTRGQQVTLSCSPISGHRSVSWYQQTPGQGLQFLFEYFSETQRNKGNFPGRFSGRQFSNSRSEMNVSTLELGDSALYLCASSWGDRGQITEAFFGQGTRLTVV.

This clone was found a few times. This rearrangement joins TRBV2 to TRBJ1-5; D might be TRBD1 (5 bases). Germline CDR1 SNHLY, CDR2 FYNNEI. The CDR3 spans 15 residues. V lost 5 bases, J lost 0 bases, and 11 bases lay in between. Here the CDR3 DNA reads TGTGCCAGCAGTTCTCAGGGCCATAGCAATCAGCCCCAGCATTTT. Residues: CASSSQGHSNQPQHF.

This chain joins TRBV19 and TRBJ1-5; no definite D call. Trimming removed 5 bases at V and 4 bases at J, with 9 bases between. This CDR3 has 13 residues. CDR1 is LNHDA and CDR2 is SQIVND in the germline V gene (reference sequence). The CDR3 loop is CASSARRNQPQHF. The CDR3 DNA reads TGTGCCAGTAGTGCGAGACGGAATCAGCCCCAGCATTTT.

This chain connects TRBV9 to TRBJ2-7; perhaps TRBD2 as D (6 bases). Germline-derived CDR1 and CDR2 are SGDLS and YYNGEE. CDR3 size: 13 residues. V lost 7 bases and J lost 1, with 12 bases in between. In DNA, the CDR3 is TGTGCCAGCGGCGGAGGGGAATCCTACGAGCAGTACTTC. Translating it yields CASGGGESYEQYF. Combining the CDR3 with reference TRBV9 and TRBJ2-7 gives the whole variable domain DSGVTQTPKHLITATGQRVTLRCSPRSGDLSVYWYQQSLDQGLQFLIQYYNGEERAKGNILERFSAQQFPDLHSELNLSSLELGDSALYFCASGGGESYEQYFGPGTRLTVT.